Shown below are 28 T cell receptor beta chains from a single sample sequenced in a study of cytomegalovirus exposure and HLA in healthy donors (dated by TCRdb to about 2017). Libraries came from the immunoSEQ multiplex PCR assay. For the multiplex PCR, a mixture combining 60 forward primers for TCR Vbeta segments and 13 reverse primers for TCR Jbeta segments was used. TCRdb obtained this table from immuneACCESS and retained in-frame rearrangements with V and J assigned. These tables miss some clones; where compared with another copy, unresolved V genes account for less than half of the shortfall, and the remainder is unexplained. This sample gives about 99,000 clones in total; approximately 70% of them show up just once. The ten top clones hold roughly 3.5% of the sample. The source material was PBMCs. The receptors derive from a woman aged 45-65 years in good health and CMV-seronegative.

As to this clone: This sample also contains other DNA sequences that code for the same CDR3. The chain carries TRBV2 and TRBJ2-5; D remains unclear. Looked up from germline, CDR1 is SNHLY and CDR2 is FYNNEI. The V end lost 8 bases, the J end lost 1 base, and 11 bases lay between the germline ends. This CDR3 spans 13 amino acids. The CDR3 nucleotides read TGTGCCAGCTCCCGCGGAACCCAAGAGACCCAGTACTTC. Its protein is CASSRGTQETQYF.

This chain links TRBV5-1 with TRBJ2-2; TRBD2 aligns across 10 bases. This CDR3 comprises 17 residues. Germline V gene sequence: CDR1 SGHRS, CDR2 YFSETQ. V dropped 0 bases and J dropped 1; count of bases not matched to a gene: 3. CDR3 sequence (DNA): TGCGCCAGCAGCTTGGCGTCTAGCGGGGGGAACACCGGGGAGCTGTTTTTT. Protein sequence: CASSLASSGGNTGELFF. The variable domain in full, with the rest retrieved from reference TRBV5-1 and TRBJ2-2, is KAGVTQTPRYLIKTRGQQVTLSCSPISGHRSVSWYQQTPGQGLQFLFEYFSETQRNKGNFPGRFSGRQFSNSRSEMNVSTLELGDSALYLCASSLASSGGNTGELFFGEGSRLTVL.

This sequence joins TRBV29-1 and TRBJ1-2, with D possibly being TRBD1 (5 bases). CDR3 length: 12 amino acids. CDR1 and CDR2 from the germline V gene are SQVTM and ANQGSEA. The V end lost 8 bases, the J end lost 8 bases, and 18 bases lay between the germline ends. CDR3 nucleotides: TGCAGCCTAAGGACGGTAGCAGGGGGCTACACCTTC. This translates into CSLRTVAGGYTF.

The chain combines TRBV6-1 with TRBJ2-2; D uncertain. The CDR3 length is 12 residues. V lost 7 bases to trimming and J lost 4 bases, with 7 bases between them. Germline loops: CDR1 MNHNS, CDR2 SASEGT. CDR3 DNA: TGTGCCAGCACCCTCTTCACCGGGGAGCTGTTTTTT. Residues: CASTLFTGELFF.

V is TRBV28 and J is TRBJ2-3; D is ambiguous. CDR1 and CDR2 (germline): MDHEN, SYDVKM. V was pared by 8 bases and J by 0 bases, with 15 bases between. The CDR3 is 15 amino acids. The CDR3 protein is CASRPSGSSTDTQYF. CDR3 in DNA: TGTGCCAGCCGCCCTTCAGGCTCTAGCACAGATACGCAGTATTTT.

This clone came up a few times. The gene calls are TRBV27 and TRBJ1-1; 9 nucleotides match TRBD1. Germline CDR1 is MNHEY and CDR2 is SMNVEV (reference sequence). CDR3 size: 15 residues. Unmatched junction bases numbered 7, after V lost 5 bases and J lost 3 bases. CDR3 nucleotide sequence: TGTGCCAGCAGTAAGCCCGGGACAGGGTACACTGAAGCTTTCTTT. Translation: CASSKPGTGYTEAFF.

This rearrangement joins TRBV7-2 to TRBJ1-6; 7 bases are shared with TRBD1. Germline V lookup: CDR1 SGHTA, CDR2 FQGNSA. The CDR3 extends over 15 amino acids. V was pared by 1 base and J by 6 bases, with 3 bases of the junction left unmatched. The CDR3, as DNA: TGTGCCAGCAGCTTAGGAGGGGGCCTTAATTCACCCCTCCACTTT. It specifies CASSLGGGLNSPLHF.

The V and J genes are TRBV19 and TRBJ2-1, with 9 bases aligning to TRBD1. Trimming cost V 6 bases and J 4 bases; bases outside gene matches: 7. CDR3 length: 15 residues. Germline loops: CDR1 LNHDA, CDR2 SQIVND (reference sequence). This CDR3 is CASSLGTGLYNEQFF. CDR3 DNA sequence: TGTGCCAGTAGCCTGGGGACAGGGTTATACAATGAGCAGTTCTTC.

This chain joins TRBV6-1 and TRBJ1-3; D not certain. The V gene's germline CDR1 is MNHNS and CDR2 SASEGT. This CDR3 spans 16 amino acids. V dropped 3 bases and J dropped 0 bases, with 12 bases sitting between them. CDR3 coding DNA: TGTGCCAGCAGTGACCCAGCGGCCCCCTCTGGAAACACCATATATTTT. Translated, it gives CASSDPAAPSGNTIYF.

This sequence joins TRBV6-5 and TRBJ2-2, with TRBD1 identical over 9 bases. This CDR3 is built from 14 residues. The V gene end was trimmed by 6 bases and the J gene end by 3 bases; junction bases not matched to a gene: 2. Germline V gives CDR1 MNHEY, CDR2 SVGAGI. DNA for the CDR3: TGTGCCAGCAGGCGGGACAGGGACACCGGGGAGCTGTTTTTT. Amino acid sequence: CASRRDRDTGELFF.

The chain links TRBV5-4 to TRBJ2-7, with D hard to call. V was trimmed by 0 bases and J by 2 bases, leaving 6 bases between them. CDR1 is SGHNT, CDR2 YYREEE, per germline (reference sequence). The CDR3 loop spans 13 amino acids. The chain's CDR3 is CASSLALAYEQYF. CDR3 nucleotide sequence: TGTGCCAGCAGCTTGGCACTGGCCTACGAGCAGTACTTC.

In its sample, this clone was seen once. The chain has TRBV7-6 and TRBJ1-4, with D possibly being TRBD1 (5 bases). The CDR3 loop spans 14 amino acids. Between the trimmed V and J ends, which lost 2 bases and 7 bases, there was a span of 11 bases. The germline CDR1 and CDR2 sequences are SGHVS and FNYEAQ. CDR3 loop: CASSLSRDSEKLFF. DNA of the CDR3: TGTGCCAGCAGCTTATCCAGGGATTCTGAAAAACTGTTTTTT.

V is TRBV4-1 and J is TRBJ2-5, with TRBD2 as a possible D gene (5 bases). Germline V gives CDR1 MGHRA, CDR2 YSYEKL. Trimming left V 1 base short and J 2 bases short, with 5 bases between. CDR3 size: 13 residues. In nucleotides, the CDR3 is TGCGCCAGCAGCCAAGGACTACAAGAGACCCAGTACTTC. It is translated as CASSQGLQETQYF.

The rearrangement links TRBV13 to TRBJ1-2; D might be TRBD1 (5 bases). Trimming took off 3 bases at V and 1 base at J, with 9 bases between the two ends. This CDR3 is built from 14 residues. Germline CDR1 PRHDT, CDR2 FYEKMQ (reference sequence). The CDR3, as DNA: TGTGCCAGCAGCTTCCAGGGTAGTAACTATGGCTACACCTTC. Its translation is CASSFQGSNYGYTF.

This clone was seen a few times. This chain links TRBV19 with TRBJ2-5; no definite D call. V lost 2 bases and J 4 bases, leaving 14 bases between the germline ends. CDR1 is LNHDA and CDR2 is SQIVND in the germline V gene (reference sequence). CDR3 length equals 15 residues. The CDR3 loop reads CASSISTFGGETQYF. CDR3 DNA sequence: TGTGCCAGTAGTATATCGACCTTTGGCGGAGAGACCCAGTACTTC.

This clone has just a few counts. This chain connects TRBV27 to TRBJ2-3; no clear D. Between the trimmed V and J ends, which lost 5 bases and 2 bases, there was a span of 14 bases. This CDR3 region has 15 residues. The V gene's germline CDR1 is MNHEY and CDR2 SMNVEV (reference sequence). The CDR3 sequence: CASSETGLHTDTQYF. The CDR3 bases are TGTGCCAGCAGTGAAACGGGTCTACACACAGATACGCAGTATTTT.

This rearrangement joins TRBV7-2 to TRBJ2-5; unclear D gene. V was clipped by 5 bases and J by 4 bases, with 8 bases between them. CDR1 is SGHTA and CDR2 is FQGNSA in the germline V gene. This CDR3 is built from 12 residues. CDR3 sequence reads: CASSAYPETQYF. In DNA, the CDR3 is TGTGCCAGCAGCGCGTACCCAGAGACCCAGTACTTC.

The chain is built from TRBV7-9 and TRBJ2-7; D perhaps matches TRBD2 (6 bases). From germline, CDR1 is SEHNR and CDR2 FQNEAQ (reference sequence). The CDR3 runs 15 residues. V shed 0 bases and J shed 0 bases, with 9 bases lying between them. CDR3 sequence reads: CASSLARDASYEQYF. Here the CDR3 DNA reads TGTGCCAGCAGCTTAGCGCGGGACGCCTCCTACGAGCAGTACTTC.

A few counts support this clone. The V call is TRBV5-6, the J call TRBJ2-5; D perhaps matches TRBD1 (6 bases). Trimming removed 3 bases from V and 1 base from J, with 13 bases in between. CDR1 and CDR2 (germline): SGHDT, YYEEEE. The CDR3 runs to 15 residues. The CDR3 region has the DNA TGTGCCAGCAGCTACCACAGGGATACCCAAGAGACCCAGTACTTC. Protein: CASSYHRDTQETQYF.

The genes are TRBV29-1 and TRBJ2-7; the D gene is possibly TRBD2 (9 bases). CDR3 length: 19 amino acids. V dropped 1 base and J dropped 2 bases, with 27 bases sitting between them. Germline CDR1 is SQVTM and CDR2 is ANQGSEA. The CDR3, as DNA: TGCAGCGTTGAAGTGCAGGACAGGGTCCTAGCGGGGATACCCTACGAGCAGTACTTC. Its translation is CSVEVQDRVLAGIPYEQYF.

The V call is TRBV6-5, the J call TRBJ1-5, with D possibly being TRBD1 (6 bases). Trimming removed 0 bases from V and 3 bases from J, with 9 bases in between. CDR1 and CDR2 from the germline V gene are MNHEY and SVGAGI. The CDR3 has 15 amino acids. The CDR3 is CASSYSGQNNQPQHF. The CDR3 DNA is TGTGCCAGCAGTTACTCCGGACAGAACAATCAGCCCCAGCATTTT.

This chain joins TRBV19 and TRBJ2-2; D is possibly TRBD2 (5 bases). The germline V gene encodes CDR1 LNHDA and CDR2 SQIVND (reference sequence). The V end was cut by 1 base, the J end by 5 bases, with 11 bases between. The CDR3 extends over 15 amino acids. CDR3 amino acids: CASSIVPSGTGELFF. CDR3 DNA sequence: TGTGCCAGTAGTATAGTACCATCGGGAACCGGGGAGCTGTTTTTT.

V is TRBV7-3 and J is TRBJ2-7, with 7 bases that match TRBD1. The CDR3 extends over 12 amino acids. V gave up 4 bases and J gave up 8 bases; unmatched junction bases: 5. Germline assignment: CDR1 SGHTA and CDR2 FQGTGA. CDR3 in DNA: TGTGCCAGCAGCTACCCGGGACAGAAGCAGTACTTC. It encodes CASSYPGQKQYF.

The chain employs TRBV9 and TRBJ2-5, with D perhaps TRBD2 (6 bases). Trimming stripped 3 bases from V and 5 bases from J, with 17 bases between. Germline V gene lookup returns CDR1 SGDLS and CDR2 YYNGEE. The CDR3 runs 15 residues. This CDR3 is CASSGRLGGEETQYF. In nucleotides, the CDR3 is TGTGCCAGCAGCGGACGATTGGGGGGTGAGGAGACCCAGTACTTC.

The rearrangement uses TRBV30 and TRBJ1-1, with TRBD1 identical over 9 bases. The V segment lost 3 bases and the J segment 4 bases; nucleotides outside the gene matches: 3. This CDR3 spans 13 amino acids. Looked up from germline, CDR1 is GTSNPN and CDR2 is SVGIG (reference sequence). The CDR3 is CAWRVTGGTEAFF. CDR3 in DNA: TGTGCCTGGAGAGTGACAGGGGGCACTGAAGCTTTCTTT.

The genes are TRBV27 and TRBJ1-1; D is unresolved. CDR1 and CDR2 from the germline V gene are MNHEY and SMNVEV (reference sequence). With 1 base removed from V and 5 bases from J, the gap between germline ends came to 14 bases. This CDR3 has 15 residues. The CDR3 DNA sequence: TGTGCCAGCAGTTTATGGATGAGGGTGGGAACTGAAGCTTTCTTT. Translated, it gives CASSLWMRVGTEAFF.

The CDR3 here is CASSLSGGGDEKLFF. The DNA for the CDR3 is TGCGCCAGCAGCTTGTCAGGGGGCGGGGATGAAAAACTGTTTTTT. The rearrangement uses TRBV5-1 and TRBJ1-4, with 8 positions matching TRBD1. V dropped 1 base and J dropped 6; count of bases not matched to a gene: 5. This CDR3 is 15 amino acids long. Germline-derived CDR1 and CDR2 are SGHRS and YFSETQ. Looking up the rest from reference TRBV5-1 and TRBJ1-4 gives the full variable domain: KAGVTQTPRYLIKTRGQQVTLSCSPISGHRSVSWYQQTPGQGLQFLFEYFSETQRNKGNFPGRFSGRQFSNSRSEMNVSTLELGDSALYLCASSLSGGGDEKLFFGSGTQLSVL.

This chain uses TRBV6-5 with TRBJ2-5; TRBD1 might be the D (10 bases). The germline CDR1 and CDR2 sequences are MNHEY and SVGAGI. Deletions cut 6 bases from V and 2 bases from J, with 16 bases between. This CDR3 spans 15 amino acids. The CDR3 nucleotides read TGTGCCAGCAGGCGGGAGGGACAGGGGCAAGAGACCCAGTACTTC. It is translated as CASRREGQGQETQYF.